The 14 T cell receptor beta chains given below trace back to one sample, sequenced in a study of cytomegalovirus exposure and HLA in healthy donors. This PCR relied on a set of 60 Vbeta primers and 13 Jbeta primers. Repertoires were generated with immunoSEQ multiplex PCR, while TCRdb's copy carries only in-frame clones and drops some. The repertoire consists of about 210,000 clones, with around 79% occurring once and the leading ten covering 1.5% to 2%. Specimen: PBMCs. These receptors originate from a male donor in good health and CMV-seronegative.

The V and J genes are TRBV6-1 and TRBJ2-7; D might be TRBD2 (7 bases). The CDR3 contains 14 residues. Germline values: CDR1 MNHNS, CDR2 SASEGT. The ends were cut back, 3 bases at V and 7 bases at J, with 16 bases in the middle. CDR3 coding DNA: TGTGCCAGCAGTGAGAAGGGGGGAGGGAAAGAGCAGTACTTC. This codes for CASSEKGGGKEQYF.

The chain uses TRBV27 and TRBJ1-2; 7 bases line up with TRBD1. There are 17 residues in the CDR3. Per germline, CDR1 MNHEY and CDR2 SMNVEV (reference sequence). Germline trimming cut 4 bases from V and 4 bases from J; bases unmatched to any gene: 15. In DNA, the CDR3 is TGTGCCAGCAGTTCCCAGGAAACCCGACAGGGCGGCTATGGCTACACCTTC. Translated: CASSSQETRQGGYGYTF.

The CDR3 sequence is CASSLGMLGPNTEAFF. As DNA, the CDR3 is TGTGCCAGCAGCTTAGGAATGTTGGGCCCGAACACTGAAGCTTTCTTT. The chain carries TRBV7-8 and TRBJ1-1; no firm D call. CDR1 is SGHVS, CDR2 FQNEAQ, per germline. V was shortened by 1 base and J by 1 base, with 13 bases between the two germline ends. The CDR3 has 16 amino acids.

This chain links TRBV7-9 with TRBJ2-3; 14 bases are a match to TRBD2. Germline V gene lookup returns CDR1 SEHNR and CDR2 FQNEAQ (reference sequence). The CDR3 consists of 17 residues. V lost 5 bases and J lost 5; bases outside the gene matches: 9. In nucleotides, the CDR3 is TGTGCCAGCAGCGGCGGGGGACTAGCGGGAGCTAAAGATACGCAGTATTTT. Encoded protein: CASSGGGLAGAKDTQYF.

The CDR3, as DNA: TGTGCCAGCAGTGACCAGCAGACTAGATTAGATACGCAGTATTTT. Translating gives CASSDQQTRLDTQYF. The chain uses TRBV6-6 and TRBJ2-3, with D perhaps TRBD2 (6 bases). The CDR3 runs to 15 residues. CDR1 is MNHNY and CDR2 is SVGAGI in the germline V gene (reference sequence). The germline V and J ends were trimmed by 5 bases and 5 bases, with 17 bases remaining between them.

As concerns this clone: Other DNA sequences within the sample encode an identical CDR3. The CDR3 loop reads CASSHRVDYGYTF. Written as DNA, the CDR3 is TGTGCCAGTAGCCACAGGGTGGACTATGGCTACACCTTC. The V and J genes are TRBV19 and TRBJ1-2; D perhaps matches TRBD1 (6 bases). Deletions cut 6 bases from V and 3 bases from J, with 11 bases between. Germline assignment: CDR1 LNHDA and CDR2 SQIVND (reference sequence). The CDR3 has 13 residues.

This chain links TRBV2 with TRBJ1-1; D is possibly TRBD1 (5 bases). Germline V gives CDR1 SNHLY, CDR2 FYNNEI. V dropped 3 bases and J dropped 0 bases, with 20 bases sitting between them. The CDR3 covers 18 residues. CDR3 coding DNA: TGTGCCAGCAGTGAGATGTCCGGAGACAGTTTAATGAACACTGAAGCTTTCTTT. It yields the protein CASSEMSGDSLMNTEAFF. Combining the CDR3 with reference TRBV2 and TRBJ1-1 gives the whole variable domain EPEVTQTPSHQVTQMGQEVILRCVPISNHLYFYWYRQILGQKVEFLVSFYNNEISEKSEIFDDQFSVERPDGSNFTLKIRSTKLEDSAMYFCASSEMSGDSLMNTEAFFGQGTRLTVV.

The V call is TRBV6-5, the J call TRBJ2-7; TRBD2 matches 8 bases. Germline V gene sequence: CDR1 MNHEY, CDR2 SVGAGI. The J segment lost 5 bases and the V segment lost 6 bases, leaving 9 bases of the junction unmatched. The CDR3 runs 14 residues. CDR3 sequence reads: CASSLTGLADEQYF. In DNA, the CDR3 is TGTGCCAGCAGCCTAACCGGACTAGCCGACGAGCAGTACTTC.

The chain employs TRBV18 and TRBJ2-6; the match to TRBD1 covers 9 bases. The CDR3 extends over 18 amino acids. Germline CDR1 is KGHSH and CDR2 is LQKENI. J gave up 0 bases and V 3 bases, and 6 bases lay outside the gene matches. This CDR3 is CASSPRDREYSGANVLTF. For the CDR3, the DNA is TGTGCCAGCTCACCTCGGGACAGGGAATACTCTGGGGCCAACGTCCTGACTTTC.

The rearrangement links TRBV25-1 to TRBJ1-1, with D tentatively TRBD1 (5 bases). Germline CDR1 is MGHDK and CDR2 is SYGVNS. CDR3 length: 18 residues. V lost 5 bases, J lost 5 bases, and 27 bases lay in between. The CDR3 bases are TGTGCCAGCAGTCCCGCCATTCTGGGGCCTCGGAGCTTTACTGAAGCTTTCTTT. It yields the protein CASSPAILGPRSFTEAFF.

The V call is TRBV5-6, the J call TRBJ2-7, with 7 bases lining up with TRBD2. This CDR3 is 16 amino acids long. Germline CDR1 and CDR2: SGHDT and YYEEEE. V dropped 4 bases and J dropped 2; count of bases not matched to a gene: 12. As DNA, the CDR3 is TGTGCCAGCAGCAGAGGCCCACTCGCGGGGGCCTACGAGCAGTACTTC. Encoded protein: CASSRGPLAGAYEQYF.

This sequence joins TRBV30 and TRBJ1-1, with TRBD1 matching 9 bases. Germline CDR1 reads GTSNPN; CDR2 reads SVGIG (reference sequence). There are 16 residues in the CDR3. V shed 0 bases and J 1 base; nucleotides not matched to a gene: 6. The CDR3 reads CAWSVWDRATNTEAFF. The CDR3 region has the DNA TGTGCCTGGAGTGTTTGGGACAGGGCCACGAACACTGAAGCTTTCTTT.

CDR3 sequence (DNA): TGCGCCAGCAGCTTGACAGGGAAGTCTAATGAAAAACTGTTTTTT. Protein: CASSLTGKSNEKLFF. V and J are TRBV5-1 and TRBJ1-4, with D possibly TRBD1 on 6 matching bases. Germline V gene lookup returns CDR1 SGHRS and CDR2 YFSETQ. The CDR3 is 15 residues long. The V gene lost 1 base and the J gene lost 3 bases, with 10 bases spanning the gap.

This chain connects TRBV27 to TRBJ2-7, with D maybe TRBD1 (5 bases). The CDR3 sequence is 15 residues long. CDR1 and CDR2 (germline): MNHEY, SMNVEV (reference sequence). Trimming left V 5 bases short and J 0 bases short, with 14 bases between. The CDR3 region is CASSRRTDSSYEQYF. CDR3 nucleotides: TGTGCCAGCAGTCGCCGGACCGACAGCTCCTACGAGCAGTACTTC.